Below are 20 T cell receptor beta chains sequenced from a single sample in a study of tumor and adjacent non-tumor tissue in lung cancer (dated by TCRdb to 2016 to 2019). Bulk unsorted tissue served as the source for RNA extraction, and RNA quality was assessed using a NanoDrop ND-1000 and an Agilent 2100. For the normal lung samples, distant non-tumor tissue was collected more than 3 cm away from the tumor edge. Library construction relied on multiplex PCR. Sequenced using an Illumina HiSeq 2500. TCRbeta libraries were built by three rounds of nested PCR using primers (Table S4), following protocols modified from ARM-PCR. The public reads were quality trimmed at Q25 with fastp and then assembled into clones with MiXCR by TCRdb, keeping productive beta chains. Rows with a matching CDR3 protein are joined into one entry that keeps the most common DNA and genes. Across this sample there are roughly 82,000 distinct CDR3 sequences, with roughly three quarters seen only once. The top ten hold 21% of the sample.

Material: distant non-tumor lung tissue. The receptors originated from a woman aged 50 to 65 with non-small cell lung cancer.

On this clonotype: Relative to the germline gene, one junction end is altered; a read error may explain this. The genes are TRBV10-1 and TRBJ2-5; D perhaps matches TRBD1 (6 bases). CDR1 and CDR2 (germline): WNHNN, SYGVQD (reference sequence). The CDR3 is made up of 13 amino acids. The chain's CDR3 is CASVNRAQATQYF. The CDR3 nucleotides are TGCGCCAGCGTCAACAGGGCCCAAGCGACCCAGTACTTC.

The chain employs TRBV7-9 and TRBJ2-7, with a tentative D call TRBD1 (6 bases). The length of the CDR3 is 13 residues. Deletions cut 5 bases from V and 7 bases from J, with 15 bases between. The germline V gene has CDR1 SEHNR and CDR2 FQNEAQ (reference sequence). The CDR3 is CASSVRGEGEQYF. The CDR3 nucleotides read TGTGCCAGCAGCGTCAGGGGTGAAGGGGAGCAGTACTTC.

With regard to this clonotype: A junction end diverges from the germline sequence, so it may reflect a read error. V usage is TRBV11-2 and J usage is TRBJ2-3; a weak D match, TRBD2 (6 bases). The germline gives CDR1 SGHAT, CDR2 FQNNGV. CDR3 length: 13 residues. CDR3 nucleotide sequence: TGTGCCAGCAGCTTAGAGGGTAGCGGCTCAGGAGCTTTT. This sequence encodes CASSLEGSGSGAF.

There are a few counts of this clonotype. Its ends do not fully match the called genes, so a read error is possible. CDR3 coding DNA: TGTGCCAGCAGTTTTTCCGGGATGAGAAGAGAGACTCAGTACTTC. Its protein product is CASSFSGMRRETQYF. V gene TRBV6-1 combines with J gene TRBJ2-5; the D gene is possibly TRBD2 (5 bases). Germline CDR1 MNHNS, CDR2 SASEGT. This CDR3 spans 15 amino acids.

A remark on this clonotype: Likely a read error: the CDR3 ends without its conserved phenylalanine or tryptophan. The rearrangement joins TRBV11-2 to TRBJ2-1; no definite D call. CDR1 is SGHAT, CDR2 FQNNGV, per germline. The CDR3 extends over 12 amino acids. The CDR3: CASNLNEDEQFY. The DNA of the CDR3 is TGCGCCAGCAACTTAAACGAAGATGAGCAGTTCTAC.

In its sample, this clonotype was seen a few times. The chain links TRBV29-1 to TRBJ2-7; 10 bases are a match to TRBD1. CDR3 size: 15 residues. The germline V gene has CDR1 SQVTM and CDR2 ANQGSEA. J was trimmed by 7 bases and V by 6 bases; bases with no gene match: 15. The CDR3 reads CSVRLGGTGVREQYF. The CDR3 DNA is TGCAGCGTCAGGTTGGGAGGGACAGGGGTGAGGGAGCAGTACTTC.

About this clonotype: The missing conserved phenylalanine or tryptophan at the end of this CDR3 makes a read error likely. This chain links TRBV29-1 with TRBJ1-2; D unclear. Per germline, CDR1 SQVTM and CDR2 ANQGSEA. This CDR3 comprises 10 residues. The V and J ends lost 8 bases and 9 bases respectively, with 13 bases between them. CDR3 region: CSSYTVRYTL. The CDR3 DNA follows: TGCAGCTCCTACACCGTCCGCTACACCCTC.

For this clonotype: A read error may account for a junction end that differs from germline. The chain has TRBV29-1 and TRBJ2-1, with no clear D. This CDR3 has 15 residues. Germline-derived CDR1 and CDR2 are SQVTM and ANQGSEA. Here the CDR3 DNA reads TGCAGCGTTGAACTATCCTGGAGCTCCTACAATGAGAAGTTCTTC. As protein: CSVELSWSSYNEKFF.

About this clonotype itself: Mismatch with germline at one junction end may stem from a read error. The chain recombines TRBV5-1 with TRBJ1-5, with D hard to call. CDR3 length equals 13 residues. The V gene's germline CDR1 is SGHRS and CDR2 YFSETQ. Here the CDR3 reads CTSSLGTNQPQHF. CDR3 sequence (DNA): TGTACCAGCAGCTTGGGCACGAATCAGCCCCAGCATTTT.

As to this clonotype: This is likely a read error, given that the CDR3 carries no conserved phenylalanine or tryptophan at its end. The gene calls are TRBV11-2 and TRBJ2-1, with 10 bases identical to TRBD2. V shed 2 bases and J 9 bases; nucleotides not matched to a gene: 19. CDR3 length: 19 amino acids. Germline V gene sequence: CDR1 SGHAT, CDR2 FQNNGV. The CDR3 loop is CASSLSSGGPGRDHSEQFL. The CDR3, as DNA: TGTGCCAGCAGCTTAAGTAGCGGGGGGCCTGGGCGCGATCACAGTGAGCAGTTCTTG.

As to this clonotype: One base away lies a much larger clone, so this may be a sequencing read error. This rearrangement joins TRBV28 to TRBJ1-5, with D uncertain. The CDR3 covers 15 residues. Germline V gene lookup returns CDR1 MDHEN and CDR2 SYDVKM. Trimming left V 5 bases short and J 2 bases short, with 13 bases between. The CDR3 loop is CASSPRWPGNQPQHF. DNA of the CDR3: TGTGCCAGCAGTCCTCGCTGGCCTGGCAATCAGCCCCAGCATTTT. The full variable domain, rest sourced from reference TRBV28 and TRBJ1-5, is DVKVTQSSRYLVKRTGEKVFLECVQDMDHENMFWYRQDPGLGLRLIYFSYDVKMKEKGDIPEGYSVSREKKERFSLILESASTNQTSMYLCASSPRWPGNQPQHFGDGTRLSIL.

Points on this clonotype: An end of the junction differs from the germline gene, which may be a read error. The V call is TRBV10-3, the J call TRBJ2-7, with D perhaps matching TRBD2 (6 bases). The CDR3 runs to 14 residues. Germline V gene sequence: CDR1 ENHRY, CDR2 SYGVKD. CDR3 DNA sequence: TGTGCCATGAGTGAAGGGACTCCCACATACGAGCAGTACTTC. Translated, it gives CAMSEGTPTYEQYF.

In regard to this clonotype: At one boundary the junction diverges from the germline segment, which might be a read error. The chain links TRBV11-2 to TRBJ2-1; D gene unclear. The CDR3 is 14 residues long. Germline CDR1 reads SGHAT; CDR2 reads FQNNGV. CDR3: CTSSLEVASNEQFF. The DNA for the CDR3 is TGCACCAGCAGCTTAGAGGTGGCCAGTAATGAGCAATTCTTC.

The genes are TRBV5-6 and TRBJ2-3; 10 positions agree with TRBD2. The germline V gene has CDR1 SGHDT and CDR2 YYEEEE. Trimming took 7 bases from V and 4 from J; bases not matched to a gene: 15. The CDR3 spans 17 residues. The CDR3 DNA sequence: TGTGCCAGCGACTCCTACCATACTAGCGGGATGTCAGATACGCAGTATTTT. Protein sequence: CASDSYHTSGMSDTQYF.

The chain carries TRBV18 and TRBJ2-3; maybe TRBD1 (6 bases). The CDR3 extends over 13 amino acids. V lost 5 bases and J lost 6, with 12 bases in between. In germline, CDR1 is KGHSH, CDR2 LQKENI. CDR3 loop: CASSSDSLDTQYF. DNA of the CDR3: TGTGCCAGCTCATCGGACAGCCTTGATACGCAGTATTTT.

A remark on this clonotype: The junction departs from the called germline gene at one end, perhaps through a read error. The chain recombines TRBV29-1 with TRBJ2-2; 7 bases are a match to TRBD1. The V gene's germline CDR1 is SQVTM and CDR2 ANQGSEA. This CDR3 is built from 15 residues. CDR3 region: CSATTGSMGTGKLFF. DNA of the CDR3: TGCAGCGCCACGACAGGGTCAATGGGTACCGGGAAGCTGTTCTTT.

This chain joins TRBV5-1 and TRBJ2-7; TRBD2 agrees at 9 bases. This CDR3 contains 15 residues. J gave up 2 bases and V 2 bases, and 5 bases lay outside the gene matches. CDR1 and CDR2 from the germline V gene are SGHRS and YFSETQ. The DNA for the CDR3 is TGCGCCAGCAGCTTAGCGGGAGGTGTCCCCTACGAGCAGTACTTC. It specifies CASSLAGGVPYEQYF.

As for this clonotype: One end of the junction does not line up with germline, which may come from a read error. The CDR3 DNA reads TGTGCAAGCAGCCAAGAGATAGGCAACAGGGATACGCAGTATTTT. It yields the protein CASSQEIGNRDTQYF. V is TRBV4-2 and J is TRBJ2-3; D is possibly TRBD1 (5 bases). Germline V CDR1 and CDR2: LGHNA, YNFKEQ. The CDR3 is 15 residues long.

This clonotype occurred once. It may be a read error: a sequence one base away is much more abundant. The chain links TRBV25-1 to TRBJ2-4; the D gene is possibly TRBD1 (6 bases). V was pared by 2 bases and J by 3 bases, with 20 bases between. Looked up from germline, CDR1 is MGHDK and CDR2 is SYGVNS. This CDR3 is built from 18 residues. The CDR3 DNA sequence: TGTGCCAGCAGTGAAGGTCCTAGGGGGAGTTCTGACAAAAACATTCAGTACTTC. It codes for CASSEGPRGSSDKNIQYF.

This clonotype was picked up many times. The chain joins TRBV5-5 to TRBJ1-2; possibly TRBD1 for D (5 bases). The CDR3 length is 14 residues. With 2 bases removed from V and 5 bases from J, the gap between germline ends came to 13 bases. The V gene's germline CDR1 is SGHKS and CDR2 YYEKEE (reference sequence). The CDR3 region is CASSFSGGRYGYTF. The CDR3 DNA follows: TGTGCCAGCAGCTTCTCGGGGGGTCGGTATGGCTACACCTTC.